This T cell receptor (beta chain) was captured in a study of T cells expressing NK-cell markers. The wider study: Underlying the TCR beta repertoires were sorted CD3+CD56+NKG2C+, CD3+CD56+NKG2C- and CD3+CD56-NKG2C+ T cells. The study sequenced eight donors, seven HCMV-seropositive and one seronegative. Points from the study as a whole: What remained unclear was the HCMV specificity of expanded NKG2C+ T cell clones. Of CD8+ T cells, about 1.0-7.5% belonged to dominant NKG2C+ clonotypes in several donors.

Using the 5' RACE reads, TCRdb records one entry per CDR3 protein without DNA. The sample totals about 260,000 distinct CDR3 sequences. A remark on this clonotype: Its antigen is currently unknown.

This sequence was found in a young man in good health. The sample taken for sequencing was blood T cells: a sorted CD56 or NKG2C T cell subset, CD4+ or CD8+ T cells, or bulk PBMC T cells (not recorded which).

The CDR3 loop is CSVDRGQGSNYGYTF. The V and J genes are TRBV29-1 and TRBJ1-2; the D gene TCRdb calls, TRBD1, cannot be checked with no DNA. The CDR3 sequence is 15 residues long. The V gene's germline CDR1 is SQVTM and CDR2 ANQGSEA. Supplemented by reference TRBV29-1 and TRBJ1-2, the full variable domain reads SAVISQKPSRDICQRGTSLTIQCQVDSQVTMMFWYRQQPGQSLTLIATANQGSEATYESGFVIDKFPISRPNLTFSTLTVSNMSPEDSSIYLCSVDRGQGSNYGYTFGSGTRLTVV.